This T cell receptor (beta chain) was captured in a study of technical replicates of blood from a few donors. This CDR3 has 14 residues. Germline V lookup: CDR1 MDHEN, CDR2 SYDVKM. With 10 bases removed from V and 1 base from J, the gap between germline ends came to 14 bases. Here immunoSEQ multiplex PCR was the method, and the copy in TCRdb shows in-frame clones only, minus some. The table records fewer than 110,000 clones, over 95% of them present only once. V gene TRBV28 combines with J gene TRBJ1-5, with D unclear. Sequencing used T cells isolated from PBMCs. This clonotype was sampled from a human donor in good health. The CDR3 coding sequence is TGTGCCACCAAAGTATTACGGAGCAATCAGCCCCAGCATTTT. Translating it yields CATKVLRSNQPQHF.